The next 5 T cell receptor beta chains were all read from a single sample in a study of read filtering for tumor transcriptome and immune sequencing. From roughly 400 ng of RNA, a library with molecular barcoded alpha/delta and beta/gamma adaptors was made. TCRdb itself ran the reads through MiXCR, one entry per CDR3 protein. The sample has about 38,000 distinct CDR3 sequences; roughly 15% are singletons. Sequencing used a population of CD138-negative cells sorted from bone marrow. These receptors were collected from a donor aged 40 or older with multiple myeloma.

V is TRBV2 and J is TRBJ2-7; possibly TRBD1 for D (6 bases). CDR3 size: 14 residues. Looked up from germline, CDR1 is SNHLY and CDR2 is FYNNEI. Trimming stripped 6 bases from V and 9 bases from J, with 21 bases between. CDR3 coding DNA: TGTGCCAGCAGCAGTCAAACAGGGAGCCATGGGCAGTACTTC. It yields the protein CASSSQTGSHGQYF.

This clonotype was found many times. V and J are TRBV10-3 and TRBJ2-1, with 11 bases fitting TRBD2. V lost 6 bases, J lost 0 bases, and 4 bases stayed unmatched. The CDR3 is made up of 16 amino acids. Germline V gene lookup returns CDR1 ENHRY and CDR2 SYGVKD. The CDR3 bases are TGTGCCATCAGCGGGACTAGCGGTAGCTCCTACAATGAGCAGTTCTTC. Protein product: CAISGTSGSSYNEQFF.

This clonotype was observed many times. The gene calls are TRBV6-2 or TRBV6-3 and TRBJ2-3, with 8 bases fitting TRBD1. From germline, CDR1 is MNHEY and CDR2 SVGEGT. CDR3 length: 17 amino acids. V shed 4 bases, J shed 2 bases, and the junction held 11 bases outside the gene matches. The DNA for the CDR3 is TGTGCCAGCAGTTCCCATGCTCCGACAGGGGACACAGATACGCAGTATTTT. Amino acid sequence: CASSSHAPTGDTDTQYF.

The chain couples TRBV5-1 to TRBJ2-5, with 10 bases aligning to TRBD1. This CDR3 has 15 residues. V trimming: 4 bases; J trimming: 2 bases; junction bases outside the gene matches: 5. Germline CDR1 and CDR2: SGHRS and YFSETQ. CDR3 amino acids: CASSPGQGIQETQYF. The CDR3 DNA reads TGCGCCAGCAGCCCGGGACAGGGGATTCAAGAGACCCAGTACTTC.

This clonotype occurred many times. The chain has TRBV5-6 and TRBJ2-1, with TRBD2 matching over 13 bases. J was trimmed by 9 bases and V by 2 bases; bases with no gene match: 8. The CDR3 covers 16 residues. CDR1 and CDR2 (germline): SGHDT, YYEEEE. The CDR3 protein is CASSFFSWTSGSEQFF. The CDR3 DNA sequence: TGTGCCAGCAGCTTTTTTTCGTGGACTAGCGGGAGTGAGCAGTTCTTC.